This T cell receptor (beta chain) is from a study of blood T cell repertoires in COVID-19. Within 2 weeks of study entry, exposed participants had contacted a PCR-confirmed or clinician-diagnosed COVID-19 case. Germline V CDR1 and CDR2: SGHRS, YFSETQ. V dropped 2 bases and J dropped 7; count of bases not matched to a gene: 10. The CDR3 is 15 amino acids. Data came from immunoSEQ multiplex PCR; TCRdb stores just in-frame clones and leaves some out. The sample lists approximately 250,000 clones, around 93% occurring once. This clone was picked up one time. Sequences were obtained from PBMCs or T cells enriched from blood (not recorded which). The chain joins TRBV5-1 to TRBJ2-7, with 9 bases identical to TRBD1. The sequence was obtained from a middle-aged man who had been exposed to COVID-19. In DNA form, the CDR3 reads TGCGCCAGCAGCTTACAGGGGGCTTACCCTACTGAGCAGTACTTC. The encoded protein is CASSLQGAYPTEQYF.